The rows below give T cell receptor beta chains drawn from one sample of a study of molecular identifiers for immune sequencing clone quantification. TCRdb reprocessed the PCR reads via MiXCR and lists one record per CDR3 protein. The table shows about 640,000 distinct CDR3 sequences, with just under 20% occurring only once. Specimen: naive CD8+ T cells from blood, with Jurkat cell RNA spiked in. Every receptor here comes from a human donor in good health. Some libraries in this study had Jurkat cell RNA spiked in. CDR3s include the opening cysteine and the closing phenylalanine or tryptophan. A D gene is named only where the DNA matches it firmly. The size of a clone is reported for some rows only, either as once, few or many, or as a class for expanded clones.

j_call,d_call,v_call,clone_size,cdr3_aa,cdr3_nt
TRBJ1-6,-,TRBV6-5,-,CASSYSWAGNNSPLHF,TGTGCCAGCAGTTACTCGTGGGCAGGCAATAATTCACCCCTCCACTTT
TRBJ2-5,-,TRBV7-9,many,CASSHRQLQETQYF,TGTGCCAGCAGCCATAGACAGTTACAAGAGACCCAGTACTTC
TRBJ2-7,-,TRBV28,-,CASSLSGPLDEQYF,TGTGCCAGCAGTTTATCTGGGCCTCTCGACGAGCAGTACTTC
TRBJ2-3,TRBD2,TRBV4-3,many,CASSQDERGVTDTQYF,TGCGCCAGCAGCCAAGATGAGCGGGGGGTCACAGATACGCAGTATTTT
TRBJ2-1,-,TRBV6-2/TRBV6-3,-,CASSLNRVDEQFF,TGTGCCAGCAGTCTTAACAGGGTGGATGAGCAGTTCTTC
TRBJ2-5,TRBD1,TRBV5-1,few,CASSPYWDSHETQYF,TGCGCCAGCAGCCCATACTGGGACAGCCACGAGACCCAGTACTTC
TRBJ2-7,-,TRBV6-1,few,CASSKTYEQYF,TGTGCCAGCAGCAAGACCTACGAGCAGTACTTC
TRBJ1-5,-,TRBV27,few,CASSLGLGRPQHF,TGTGCCAGCAGTCTTGGATTGGGTAGGCCCCAGCATTTT
TRBJ2-3,TRBD2,TRBV12-3/TRBV12-4,many,CASSRTSGRADTQYF,TGTGCCAGCAGCCGGACTAGCGGGAGGGCAGATACGCAGTATTTT
TRBJ2-7,TRBD1,TRBV20-1,many,CSTRDRGYEQYF,TGCAGTACCCGGGACAGGGGCTACGAGCAGTACTTC
TRBJ2-3,TRBD2,TRBV7-9,many,CASSLYPSGNTDTQYF,TGTGCCAGCAGCTTATACCCTAGCGGGAATACAGATACGCAGTATTTT
TRBJ1-4,-,TRBV11-2,-,CASSNRAGSRDEKLFF,TGTGCCAGCAGCAATCGTGCCGGGAGCAGAGATGAAAAACTGTTTTTT
TRBJ2-3,TRBD1,TRBV4-3,few,CASSQESSRGLTDTQYF,TGCGCCAGCAGCCAAGAATCAAGCAGGGGGCTCACAGATACGCAGTATTTT
TRBJ2-7,TRBD1,TRBV5-6,few,CASSLVGILGQGAQEQYF,TGTGCCAGCAGCTTGGTAGGGATTCTGGGGCAGGGGGCTCAGGAGCAGTACTTC
TRBJ2-2,TRBD2,TRBV11-2,few,CASSSTMLAGEDPNTGELFF,TGTGCCAGCAGCTCGACGATGTTAGCGGGGGAAGACCCGAACACCGGGGAGCTGTTTTTT
TRBJ2-7,-,TRBV4-3,few,CASSQDRAPGDSYEQYF,TGCGCCAGCAGCCAAGATCGGGCCCCAGGGGACTCCTACGAGCAGTACTTC
TRBJ1-2,-,TRBV11-2,-,CASSLETWAALGYGYTF,TGTGCCAGCAGCTTAGAAACGTGGGCAGCCTTAGGCTATGGCTACACCTTC